These T cell receptor beta chains were read from a single sample in a study of T cells in Graves' hyperthyroidism and ophthalmopathy. Using its own MiXCR run on the multiplex PCR reads, TCRdb lists one record per CDR3 protein. The sample lists fewer than 750,000 distinct CDR3 sequences, 46% occurring once. The sequenced sample consisted of peripheral blood or thyroid tissue (not recorded which). The source is a woman between 18 and 29 years old with Graves' hyperthyroidism. CDR3s leave out the opening cysteine and the closing phenylalanine or tryptophan.

TRBV10-3	TRBJ2-1	ATFDTRSYNEQF
TRBV4-3	NA	ASSQGTGLAENIQY
TRBV9	TRBJ1-3	ASRTDWNTIY
TRBV29-1	TRBJ1-5	SLGHDDQPQH
TRBV7-6	TRBJ1-2	ASSSGRGNYGYT
TRBV6-6	TRBJ2-5	ASSAGWWETQY
TRBV6-9	TRBJ1-2	ASSLLSSSARGTGLYGYT
TRBV7-2	TRBJ2-3	ASSFGTSGRRLGDTQY
TRBV28	TRBJ1-4	ASSLWAGNEKLF
TRBV3-1	TRBJ2-5	ASSQDLQREGLETQY
TRBV6-5	TRBJ2-7	ASSYFQGAYEQY
TRBV2	TRBJ1-1	ASSRGGNAEAF
TRBV5-1	TRBJ1-6	ASSLAPGQVEYSPLH
TRBV25-1	TRBJ1-1	ASSERGLSTKAF
TRBV19	TRBJ2-7	ASSDTTGRAEQY
TRBV20-1	TRBJ1-1	SANRRTESTEAF
TRBV12-3/TRBV12-4	NA	ASSNAPDRGPYNEQY
TRBV10-3	TRBJ1-2	AISESAGTGVAGYT
TRBV29-1	TRBJ2-2	SGQRGTGELF
TRBV11-2	TRBJ1-1	ASSLDHPSLQTEAF
TRBV12-3/TRBV12-4	TRBJ2-5	ASSLIGGAHGETQY
TRBV7-9	TRBJ2-1	ASSLRDKPYNEQF
TRBV6-5	TRBJ2-5	ASSGRINEYQETQY
TRBV29-1	TRBJ2-7	SVEGLAGGQY
TRBV7-9	TRBJ2-7	ASSRGFSYEQY
TRBV4-2	TRBJ2-5	ASGQEGARRQETQY
TRBV29-1	TRBJ2-7	SVEQREHSYEQY
TRBV2	TRBJ2-7	ASPGNTGAYEQY